The subject of this entry is one T cell receptor beta chain. The target antigen is unknown. This specimen belongs to a study of cytomegalovirus exposure and HLA in healthy donors. 13 Jbeta primers and 60 Vbeta primers were used for the PCR. Generated by immunoSEQ multiplex PCR, the TCRdb table keeps only in-frame clones and is missing some. The sample lists about 160,000 clones, roughly three quarters occurring once. Study outcomes and limitations: CMV serostatus stood as the only immune exposure information on hand. According to an earlier analysis, most TCR beta V segments yielded productive rearrangements about 87% or about 30% of the time. A later analysis showed TCR association rates differing by HLA locus, peaking at DRB1 and lowest at HLA-C.

The V segment lost 3 bases and the J segment 4 bases; nucleotides outside the gene matches: 12. The CDR3 loop spans 16 amino acids. Looked up from germline, CDR1 is SGHDT and CDR2 is YYEEEE. J is TRBJ1-2 and V is TRBV5-6, with TRBD1 identical over 7 bases. Input material: PBMCs. The sequence was collected from a male donor in good health and CMV-seropositive. CDR3: CASSSTDRVGGYGYTF. CDR3 sequence (DNA): TGTGCCAGCAGCTCAACCGACAGGGTTGGGGGCTATGGCTACACCTTC.